Following are 26 T cell receptor beta chains from one sample sequenced in a study of response to subunit inactivated influenza vaccine. In TCRdb, the RT-PCR reads were re-called with MiXCR into one record per CDR3 protein. This table holds around 200,000 distinct CDR3 sequences, 12% found once. The same data also went into a second study, on T cells expressing NK-cell markers. That report adds: UMIs accompanied the 5'RACE template switching by which TCR beta cDNA was made.

The sample here was CD8+ T cells sorted from PBMCs, taken 11 to 12 days after vaccination. These receptors were collected from a man aged 45-60 years who received an inactivated influenza vaccine.

The chain links TRBV6-2 or TRBV6-3 to TRBJ2-7; D is unclear. There are 11 residues in the CDR3. Germline values: CDR1 MNHEY, CDR2 SVGEGT. V lost 0 bases, J lost 6 bases, and 3 bases lay in between. CDR3 in amino acids: CASSYSVEQYF. The DNA for the CDR3 is TGTGCCAGCAGTTACTCCGTCGAGCAGTACTTC.

The chain carries TRBV28 and TRBJ2-5; D call uncertain. CDR1 and CDR2 (germline): MDHEN, SYDVKM. The V end lost 4 bases, the J end lost 9 bases, and 6 bases lay between the germline ends. This CDR3 region has 10 residues. This CDR3 reads CASSSGAQYF. For the CDR3, the DNA is TGTGCCAGCAGTTCCGGCGCCCAGTACTTC.

This clonotype was counted at least ten times. The chain links TRBV7-9 to TRBJ2-3; TRBD2 matches at 8 bases. This CDR3 has 16 residues. Germline loops: CDR1 SEHNR, CDR2 FQNEAQ (reference sequence). With V trimmed by 3 bases and J by 1 base, 6 bases remained unmatched. The CDR3 region is CASSFQRESGTDTQYF. The CDR3, as DNA: TGTGCCAGCAGCTTCCAGCGGGAGTCCGGCACAGATACGCAGTATTTT.

In this sample, this clonotype turned up a few times. J is TRBJ2-7 and V is TRBV6-5; 9 nucleotides align to TRBD1. The CDR3 consists of 15 residues. The germline V gene has CDR1 MNHEY and CDR2 SVGAGI. The J segment lost 3 bases and the V segment lost 4 bases, leaving 7 bases of the junction unmatched. The CDR3 region has the DNA TGTGCCAGCAGTTCCACCGGGACAGGGCGCTACGAGCAGTACTTC. Translated: CASSSTGTGRYEQYF.

The chain joins TRBV10-2 to TRBJ1-5, with D hard to call. V was cut by 4 bases and J by 9 bases, with 13 bases left in between. This CDR3 is 13 amino acids long. CDR1 WSHSY and CDR2 SAAADI come from the germline V gene. The CDR3 nucleotides are TGCGCCAGCAGTGTAGGACCGCCCAGGCCCCAGCATTTT. Protein: CASSVGPPRPQHF.

This clonotype was picked up a small number of times. This rearrangement joins TRBV13 to TRBJ2-7; D uncertain. The germline gives CDR1 PRHDT, CDR2 FYEKMQ (reference sequence). Trimming shortened V by 3 bases and J by 5 bases, and 5 bases separated the two germline ends. CDR3 size: 11 residues. The CDR3 sequence: CASSFNDEQYF. CDR3 nucleotides: TGTGCCAGCAGCTTTAATGACGAGCAGTACTTC. The whole variable domain, remainder taken from reference TRBV13 and TRBJ2-7, is AAGVIQSPRHLIKEKRETATLKCYPIPRHDTVYWYQQGPGQDPQFLISFYEKMQSDKGSIPDRFSAQQFSDYHSELNMSSLELGDSALYFCASSFNDEQYFGPGTRLTVT.

This clonotype has only a few counts. The chain recombines TRBV15 with TRBJ2-7; 11 nucleotides match TRBD2. The length of the CDR3 is 14 residues. J was trimmed by 5 bases and V by 1 base; bases with no gene match: 1. CDR1 is LNHNV and CDR2 is YYDKDF in the germline V gene (reference sequence). In DNA form, the CDR3 reads TGTGCCACCAGCAGAGTACTAGCGGGAGACGAGCAGTACTTC. Its translation: CATSRVLAGDEQYF.

The genes are TRBV27 and TRBJ1-5; possibly TRBD1 for D (5 bases). The CDR3 covers 16 residues. Trimming shortened V by 5 bases and J by 2 bases, and 16 bases separated the two germline ends. Germline CDR1 is MNHEY and CDR2 is SMNVEV (reference sequence). The CDR3 region has the DNA TGTGCCAGCAGTCCGACCTTTTGGGGGGGCAATCAGCCCCAGCATTTT. It yields the protein CASSPTFWGGNQPQHF.

Worth noting for this clonotype: The junction departs from germline at one end; a sequencing error may be responsible. Here the CDR3 DNA reads TGTGCCACCAGGGATTCCGCAGATACGCAGTATTTT. Residues: CATRDSADTQYF. The chain uses TRBV24-1 and TRBJ2-3; the D is unclear. Germline loops: CDR1 KGHDR, CDR2 SFDVKD. CDR3 length: 12 amino acids.

This clonotype was picked up many times. J is TRBJ1-2 and V is TRBV15; 12 bases match TRBD1. Germline assignment: CDR1 LNHNV and CDR2 YYDKDF (reference sequence). The CDR3 runs to 14 residues. Losses at the gene ends were 2 bases for V and 8 bases for J; bases not matched to a gene: 3. The chain's CDR3 is CATSRPGTGGGYTF. The DNA for the CDR3 is TGTGCCACCAGCAGACCCGGGACAGGGGGCGGCTACACCTTC.

The chain employs TRBV27 and TRBJ2-1; TRBD2 agrees at 11 bases. Per germline, CDR1 MNHEY and CDR2 SMNVEV (reference sequence). The CDR3 spans 18 residues. CDR3 protein: CTISFSGTSGASYNEQFF. In nucleotides, the CDR3 is TGTACCATCAGTTTTTCCGGGACTAGCGGAGCCTCCTACAATGAGCAGTTCTTC.

The sample holds a few counts of this clonotype. V is TRBV12-3 or TRBV12-4 and J is TRBJ2-5, with a tentative D call TRBD2 (6 bases). This CDR3 region has 15 residues. V gave up 1 base and J gave up 6 bases, with 15 bases separating them. As DNA, the CDR3 is TGTGCCAGCAGTTTAGGTCAGGACGGAGGGAAGACCCAGTACTTC. This encodes CASSLGQDGGKTQYF.

J is TRBJ2-1 and V is TRBV6-2 or TRBV6-3; D not certain. CDR3 length: 14 amino acids. V lost 7 bases and J 8 bases, leaving 18 bases between the germline ends. In germline, CDR1 is MNHEY, CDR2 SVGEGT. CDR3 protein: CASKKELPRDEQFF. As DNA, the CDR3 is TGTGCCAGCAAGAAAGAATTACCTAGGGATGAGCAGTTCTTC.

This clonotype was detected a few times. The chain uses TRBV10-2 and TRBJ1-1; 10 bases agree with TRBD1. CDR1 and CDR2 from the germline V gene are WSHSY and SAAADI. The CDR3 runs 14 residues. The V segment lost 9 bases and the J segment 4 bases; nucleotides outside the gene matches: 8. In DNA, the CDR3 is TGCGCCAGTTTGGGACAGGGGTTGGGCACTGAAGCTTTCTTT. Amino acid sequence: CASLGQGLGTEAFF.

This clonotype is a singleton in its sample. This chain connects TRBV7-9 to TRBJ1-5; no firm D call. The V gene's germline CDR1 is SEHNR and CDR2 FQNEAQ (reference sequence). Trimming shortened V by 4 bases and J by 9 bases, and 19 bases separated the two germline ends. The CDR3 loop spans 15 amino acids. Written as DNA, the CDR3 is TGTGCCAGCAGCTCTTCGGAGAAAGCGCCATGGCCCCAGCATTTT. This encodes CASSSSEKAPWPQHF. The full variable domain, in which reference TRBV7-9 and TRBJ1-5 provide the parts outside the CDR3, is DTGVSQNPRHKITKRGQNVTFRCDPISEHNRLYWYRQTLGQGPEFLTYFQNEAQLEKSRLLSDRFSAERPKGSFSTLEIQRTEQGDSAMYLCASSSSEKAPWPQHFGDGTRLSIL.

The chain employs TRBV27 and TRBJ2-7, with a tentative D call TRBD1 (6 bases). Trimming cost V 6 bases and J 6 bases, with 18 bases left between them. CDR1 and CDR2 (germline): MNHEY, SMNVEV (reference sequence). This CDR3 has 14 amino acids. The CDR3 loop reads CASSTGFPPSEQYF. CDR3 bases: TGTGCCAGCAGCACAGGGTTCCCTCCCAGCGAGCAGTACTTC.

This rearrangement joins TRBV2 to TRBJ2-1; TRBD2 matches at 11 bases. This CDR3 spans 14 amino acids. Germline-derived CDR1 and CDR2 are SNHLY and FYNNEI. V was pared by 8 bases and J by 5 bases, with 5 bases of the junction left unmatched. The CDR3 spells CASFSGRAHNEQFF. The CDR3 nucleotides are TGTGCCAGCTTTAGCGGGAGGGCCCACAATGAGCAGTTCTTC.

The rearrangement joins TRBV6-5 to TRBJ2-3; D perhaps matches TRBD2 (5 bases). This CDR3 has 17 amino acids. Trimming removed 0 bases from V and 3 bases from J, with 16 bases in between. Germline values: CDR1 MNHEY, CDR2 SVGAGI. CDR3 protein: CASSYSTGSGWTDTQYF. CDR3 sequence (DNA): TGTGCCAGCAGTTACTCGACGGGGTCCGGGTGGACAGATACGCAGTATTTT.

This clonotype was found many times. V is TRBV12-3 or TRBV12-4 and J is TRBJ2-1; D gene unclear. V shed 5 bases and J shed 9 bases, with 17 bases lying between them. CDR3 length: 14 residues. In DNA form, the CDR3 reads TGTGCCAGCAGTCCACTCGACCGTGGGGTTGAGCAGTTCTTC. Its protein is CASSPLDRGVEQFF.

This clonotype was counted between two and nine times. The rearrangement uses TRBV7-3 and TRBJ2-1; D call uncertain. Deletions cut 6 bases from V and 5 bases from J, with 14 bases between. Looked up from germline, CDR1 is SGHTA and CDR2 is FQGTGA. The CDR3 is made up of 14 amino acids. This CDR3 reads CASSPGTINNEQFF. CDR3 DNA: TGTGCCAGCAGTCCCGGTACGATCAACAATGAGCAGTTCTTC. The complete variable domain, with remaining parts taken from reference TRBV7-3 and TRBJ2-1, reads GAGVSQTPSNKVTEKGKYVELRCDPISGHTALYWYRQSLGQGPEFLIYFQGTGAADDSGLPNDRFFAVRPEGSVSTLKIQRTERGDSAVYLCASSPGTINNEQFFGPGTRLTVL.

This clonotype was found many times. J is TRBJ2-7 and V is TRBV29-1; 8 positions match TRBD2. With V trimmed by 6 bases and J by 4 bases, 11 bases remained unmatched. Germline V gene lookup returns CDR1 SQVTM and CDR2 ANQGSEA. The CDR3 is made up of 14 amino acids. DNA of the CDR3: TGCAGCGTGGAACTAGCGGAGGCCTCATACGAGCAGTACTTC. Translating it yields CSVELAEASYEQYF.

This clonotype was counted a few times. The rearrangement uses TRBV29-1 and TRBJ2-7; perhaps TRBD2 as D (6 bases). V lost 7 bases and J 3 bases, leaving 22 bases between the germline ends. The length of the CDR3 is 15 residues. The germline V gene encodes CDR1 SQVTM and CDR2 ANQGSEA. The CDR3 nucleotides are TGCAGCGCCGGGGGAGTAATTGGACGTTTCTACGAGCAGTACTTC. Translating gives CSAGGVIGRFYEQYF.

The rearrangement joins TRBV7-3 to TRBJ2-1, with 7 bases lining up with TRBD2. Germline CDR1 is SGHTA and CDR2 is FQGTGA. V lost 3 bases and J lost 0; bases outside the gene matches: 2. The CDR3 spans 15 residues. CDR3 region: CASSLSGNSYNEQFF. In DNA, the CDR3 is TGTGCCAGCAGCTTGAGCGGGAACTCCTACAATGAGCAGTTCTTC.

In its sample, this clonotype was seen a few times. This chain uses TRBV12-3 or TRBV12-4 with TRBJ2-5; TRBD1 aligns across 7 bases. The V and J ends lost 3 bases and 2 bases, in that order; junction bases with no gene match: 3. The CDR3 spans 14 residues. DNA of the CDR3: TGTGCCAGCAGTTTCGGGACAGTACAAGAGACCCAGTACTTC. Encoded protein: CASSFGTVQETQYF.

The V and J genes are TRBV10-3 and TRBJ1-2; D remains ambiguous. CDR1 is ENHRY and CDR2 is SYGVKD in the germline V gene. This CDR3 is 18 amino acids long. V was pared by 0 bases and J by 3 bases, with 20 bases between. The CDR3 coding sequence is TGTGCCATCAGTGAGTCGGTAGGGAGCCCCCCCCTGCACTATGGCTACACCTTC. Amino acid sequence: CAISESVGSPPLHYGYTF.

This clonotype was picked up many times. The rearrangement links TRBV12-3 or TRBV12-4 to TRBJ2-3; D call uncertain. Between the trimmed V and J ends, which lost 2 bases and 2 bases, there was a span of 8 bases. This CDR3 is 14 amino acids long. CDR3 sequence reads: CASSLYRVTDTQYF. Written as DNA, the CDR3 is TGTGCCAGCAGTTTATATAGGGTCACAGATACGCAGTATTTT.